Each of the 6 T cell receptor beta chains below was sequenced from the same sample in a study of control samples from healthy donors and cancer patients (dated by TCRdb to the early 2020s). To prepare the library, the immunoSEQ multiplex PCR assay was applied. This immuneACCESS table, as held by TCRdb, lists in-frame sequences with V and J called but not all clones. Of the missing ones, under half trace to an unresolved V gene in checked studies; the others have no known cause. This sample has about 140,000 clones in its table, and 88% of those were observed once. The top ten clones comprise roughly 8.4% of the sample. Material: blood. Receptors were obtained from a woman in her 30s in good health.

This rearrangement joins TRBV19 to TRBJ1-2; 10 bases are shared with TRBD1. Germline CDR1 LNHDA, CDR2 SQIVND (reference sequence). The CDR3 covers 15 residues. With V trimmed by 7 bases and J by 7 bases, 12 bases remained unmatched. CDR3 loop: CASTADRGDLFGYTF. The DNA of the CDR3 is TGTGCCAGTACCGCGGACAGGGGGGACCTCTTTGGCTACACCTTC.

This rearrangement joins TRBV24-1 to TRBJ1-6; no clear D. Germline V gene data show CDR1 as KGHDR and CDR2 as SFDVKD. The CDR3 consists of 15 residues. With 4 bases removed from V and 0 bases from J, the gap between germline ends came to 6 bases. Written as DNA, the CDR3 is TGTGCCACCAGTGAGGGGAGCTCCTATAATTCACCCCTCCACTTT. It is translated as CATSEGSSYNSPLHF.

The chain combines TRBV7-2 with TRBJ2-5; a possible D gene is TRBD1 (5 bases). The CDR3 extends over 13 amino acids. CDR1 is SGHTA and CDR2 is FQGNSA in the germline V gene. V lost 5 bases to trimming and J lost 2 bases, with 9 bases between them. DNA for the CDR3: TGTGCCAGCAGCCGCGACAGTCAAGAGACCCAGTACTTC. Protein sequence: CASSRDSQETQYF.

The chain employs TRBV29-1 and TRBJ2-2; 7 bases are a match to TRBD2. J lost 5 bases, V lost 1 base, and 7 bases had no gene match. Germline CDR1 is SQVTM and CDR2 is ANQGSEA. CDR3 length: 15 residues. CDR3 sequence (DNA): TGCAGCGTTGAAGGGGGCGGAGCGGGAACCGGGGAGCTGTTTTTT. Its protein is CSVEGGGAGTGELFF.

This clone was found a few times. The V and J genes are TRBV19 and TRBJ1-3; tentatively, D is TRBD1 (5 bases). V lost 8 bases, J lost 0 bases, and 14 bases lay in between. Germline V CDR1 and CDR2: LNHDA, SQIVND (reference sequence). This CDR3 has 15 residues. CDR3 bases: TGTGCCAGTGCCCGGGACGGAGGCTCTGGAAACACCATATATTTT. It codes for CASARDGGSGNTIYF.

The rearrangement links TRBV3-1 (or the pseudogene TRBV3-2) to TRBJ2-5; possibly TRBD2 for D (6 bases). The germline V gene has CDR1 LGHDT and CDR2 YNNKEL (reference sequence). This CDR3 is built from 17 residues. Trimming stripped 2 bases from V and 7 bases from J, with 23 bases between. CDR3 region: CASSQTPRLVGPVTQYF. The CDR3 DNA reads TGTGCCAGCAGCCAAACACCAAGACTAGTGGGGCCCGTGACCCAGTACTTC.